The sample holds many counts of the clone carrying this T cell receptor (beta chain). Between the trimmed V and J ends, which lost 0 bases and 4 bases, there was a span of 14 bases. CDR3 length: 15 residues. Germline CDR1 SGHRS, CDR2 YFSETQ. The sample originates from a study of T-cell reconstitution after alpha-beta-depleted transplantation in children. A TCRbeta library incorporating unique molecular identifiers was prepared. TCRdb re-derived calls from the PCR reads in MiXCR, one entry per CDR3 protein. The sample has about 610,000 distinct CDR3 sequences, under 12% seen once. This chain links TRBV5-1 with TRBJ2-7; no firm D call. Sequencing used PBMCs from the stem cell graft donor, obtained from the stem cell graft. The origin of this receptor is a human donor who donated a stem cell graft to a child with acute myeloid leukemia. DNA for the CDR3: TGCGCCAGCAGCTTGGCTTGGCGGATGGGGTACGAGCAGTACTTC. It encodes CASSLAWRMGYEQYF.